These T cell receptor delta chains were read from a single sample in a study of gamma-delta chains in newborns, infants, children. TCRdb reanalysed the reads with CATT. The sample holds over 3,000 delta-chain clones, roughly a tenth seen once. The sequenced sample consisted of blood. The receptors shown here come from a child who was a newborn, infant or young child, either healthy, febrile or measles-vaccinated (not recorded which). CDR3s include the opening cysteine and the closing phenylalanine or tryptophan. The order of the fields is J gene, V gene, CDR3 protein.

j_call: TRDJ3; v_call: TRDV2; cdr3_aa: CACDTEWGFSWDTRQMFF
j_call: TRDJ2; v_call: TRDV1; cdr3_aa: CALGETPIRRAQLFF
j_call: TRDJ1; v_call: TRDV1; cdr3_aa: CALGEAGFFRPLGDTDKLIF
j_call: TRDJ3; v_call: TRDV2; cdr3_aa: CACDRPSSWDTRQMFF
j_call: TRDJ3; v_call: TRDV2; cdr3_aa: CACDTTGGYSSWDTRQMFF
j_call: TRDJ3; v_call: TRDV2; cdr3_aa: CACDTAASAGPYSWDTRQMFF
j_call: TRDJ1; v_call: TRDV2; cdr3_aa: CACDTVGYGDELIF
j_call: TRDJ2; v_call: TRDV1; cdr3_aa: CALGALPGGPRALTAQLFF
j_call: TRDJ3; v_call: TRDV2; cdr3_aa: CARDTVLGDISWDARQMFF
j_call: TRDJ3; v_call: TRDV2; cdr3_aa: CACDKVMGDPRSSWGTRQMFF
j_call: TRDJ1; v_call: TRDV1; cdr3_aa: CALGELAGDTRRSSNKLIF
j_call: TRDJ3; v_call: TRDV2; cdr3_aa: CACDHTGDSWDTRQMFF
j_call: TRDJ3; v_call: TRDV2; cdr3_aa: CACDAVAWDTRQMFF
j_call: TRDJ3; v_call: TRDV2; cdr3_aa: CACDTGRSSWDTRQMFF
j_call: TRDJ3; v_call: TRDV2; cdr3_aa: CAWDPLATGGYPRSWDTRQMFF
j_call: TRDJ1; v_call: TRDV1; cdr3_aa: CALGGFLLGVYTDKLIF
j_call: TRDJ2; v_call: TRDV2; cdr3_aa: CACFYWGIRGTAQLFF
j_call: TRDJ2; v_call: TRDV1; cdr3_aa: CALGDWGSALTAQLFF
j_call: TRDJ2; v_call: TRDV1; cdr3_aa: CALGLGIGTAQLFF
j_call: TRDJ1; v_call: TRDV2; cdr3_aa: CACDTEDKLIF
j_call: TRDJ3; v_call: TRDV2; cdr3_aa: CACDTVGDTWDTRQMFF
j_call: TRDJ2; v_call: TRDV2; cdr3_aa: CACDVLGDLTAQLFF
j_call: TRDJ2; v_call: TRDV2; cdr3_aa: CACDTGGYNLTAQLFF
j_call: TRDJ1; v_call: TRDV2; cdr3_aa: CACDTGGYADKLIF
j_call: TRDJ3; v_call: TRDV2; cdr3_aa: CACDTVGMGSWDTRQMFF
j_call: TRDJ3; v_call: TRDV2; cdr3_aa: CACDTGGIRLSSWATRQMFF
j_call: TRDJ3; v_call: TRDV2; cdr3_aa: CACEYWGSSWDTRQMFF
j_call: TRDJ1; v_call: TRDV2; cdr3_aa: CACDRLLGVPYTDKLIF
j_call: TRDJ3; v_call: TRDV2; cdr3_aa: CACDSSSGLGDTWDTRQMFF
j_call: TRDJ2; v_call: TRDV2; cdr3_aa: CACDILGDTLTAQLFF
j_call: TRDJ3; v_call: TRDV2; cdr3_aa: CACDVLGGSWDTRQMFF
j_call: TRDJ1; v_call: TRDV2; cdr3_aa: CACDTKLGDTDKLIF
j_call: TRDJ2; v_call: TRDV3; cdr3_aa: CAFVLGDTLTAQLFF
j_call: TRDJ3; v_call: TRDV2; cdr3_aa: CACDSNWGIPLLSSWDTRQMFF
j_call: TRDJ3; v_call: TRDV2; cdr3_aa: CACDPLYWGIPWDTRQMFF
j_call: TRDJ1; v_call: TRAV29/DV5; cdr3_aa: CAASMVPGDTDKLIF
j_call: TRDJ3; v_call: TRDV2; cdr3_aa: CACDTLLGVSSWDTRQMFF
j_call: TRDJ1; v_call: TRAV29/DV5; cdr3_aa: CAASDGTSYTDKLIF
j_call: TRDJ1; v_call: TRDV1; cdr3_aa: CALRPGGTGGEPTDKLIF
j_call: TRDJ2; v_call: TRDV2; cdr3_aa: CACDGPLGDTGTAQLFF
j_call: TRDJ2; v_call: TRDV2; cdr3_aa: CACDTWGSTAQLFF
j_call: TRDJ3; v_call: TRDV2; cdr3_aa: CACDTTGGVRSWDTRQMFF
j_call: TRDJ3; v_call: TRDV2; cdr3_aa: CACDAVSTGGSSWDTRQMFF
j_call: TRDJ1; v_call: TRDV2; cdr3_aa: CACDILGDTRVPDKLIF
j_call: TRDJ3; v_call: TRAV29/DV5; cdr3_aa: CAASPGHWGITGWGTRQMFF
j_call: TRDJ2; v_call: TRDV2; cdr3_aa: CACDTAGDKGQVTAQLFF